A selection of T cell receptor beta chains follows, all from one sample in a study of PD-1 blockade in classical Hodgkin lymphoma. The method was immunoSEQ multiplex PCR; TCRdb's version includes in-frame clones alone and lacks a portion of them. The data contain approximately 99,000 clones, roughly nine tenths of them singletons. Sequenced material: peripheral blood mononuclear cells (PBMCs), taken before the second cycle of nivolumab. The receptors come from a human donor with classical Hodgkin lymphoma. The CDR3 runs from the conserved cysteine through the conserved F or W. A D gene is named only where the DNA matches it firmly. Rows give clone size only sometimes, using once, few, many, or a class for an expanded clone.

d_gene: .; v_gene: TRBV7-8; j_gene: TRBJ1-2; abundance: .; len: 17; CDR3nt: TGTGCCAGCAGCTTAGCGGTAACAGGGCCGATCAACTATGGCTACACCTTC; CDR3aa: CASSLAVTGPINYGYTF
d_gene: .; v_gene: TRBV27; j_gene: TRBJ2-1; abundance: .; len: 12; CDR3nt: TGTGCCAGCAGTTTATCGTGGGATGAGCAGTTCTTC; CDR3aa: CASSLSWDEQFF
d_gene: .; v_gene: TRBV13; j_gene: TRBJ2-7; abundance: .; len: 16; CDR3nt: TGTGCCAGCAGCTTATGGCTGGCGGATGACTCCTACGAGCAGTACTTC; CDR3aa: CASSLWLADDSYEQYF
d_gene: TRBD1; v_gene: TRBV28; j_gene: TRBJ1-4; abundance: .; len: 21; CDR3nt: TGTGCCAGCAGGCAATACCTCCCCCGCGACAGGGGGCTACCAACTAATGAAAAACTGTTTTTT; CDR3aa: CASRQYLPRDRGLPTNEKLFF
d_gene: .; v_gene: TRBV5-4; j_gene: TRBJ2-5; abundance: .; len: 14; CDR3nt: TGTGCCAGTAGGGAAACAGTGTACCAAGAGACCCAGTACTTC; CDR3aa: CASRETVYQETQYF
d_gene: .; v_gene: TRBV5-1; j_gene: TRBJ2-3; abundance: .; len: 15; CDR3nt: TGCGCCAGCAGCTTGATCTCCCAGCAAACAGATACGCAGTATTTT; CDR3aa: CASSLISQQTDTQYF
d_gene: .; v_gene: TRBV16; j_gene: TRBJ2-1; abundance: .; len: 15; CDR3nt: TGTGCCAGCAGCCAAAGTGGTTTCGGGTACAATGAGCAGTTCTTC; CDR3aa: CASSQSGFGYNEQFF
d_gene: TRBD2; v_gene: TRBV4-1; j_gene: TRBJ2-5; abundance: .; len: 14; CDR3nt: TGCGCCAGCAGCCAATTCTCTAGCGGGAGTCCCCAGTACTTC; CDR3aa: CASSQFSSGSPQYF
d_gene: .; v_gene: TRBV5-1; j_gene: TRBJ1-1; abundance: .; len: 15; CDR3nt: TGCGCCAGCAGTTCGGCTGCCAACATGAACACTGAAGCTTTCTTT; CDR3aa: CASSSAANMNTEAFF
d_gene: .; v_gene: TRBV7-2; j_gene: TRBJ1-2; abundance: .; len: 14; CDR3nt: TGTGCCAGCAGCTCAGCCTACAGGGAAAGTGGCTACACCTTC; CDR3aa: CASSSAYRESGYTF
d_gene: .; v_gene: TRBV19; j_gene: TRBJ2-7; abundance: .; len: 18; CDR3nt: TGTGCCAGTAGTATCAACAGCGTCTACTCACACAACTCCTACGAGCAGTACTTC; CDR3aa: CASSINSVYSHNSYEQYF
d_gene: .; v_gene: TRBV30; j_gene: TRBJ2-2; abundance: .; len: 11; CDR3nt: TGTGCCTGGACTTTGAGCGGGGAGCTGTTTTTT; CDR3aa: CAWTLSGELFF
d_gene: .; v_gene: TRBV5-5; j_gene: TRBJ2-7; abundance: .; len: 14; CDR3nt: TGTGCCAGCAGCTGGGACCGGAGCTCCTACGAGCAGTACTTC; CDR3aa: CASSWDRSSYEQYF
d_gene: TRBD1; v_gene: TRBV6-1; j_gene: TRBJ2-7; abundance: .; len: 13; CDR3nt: TGTGCCAGCAAACGGACAGGGGGCAGCGAGCAGTACTTC; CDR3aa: CASKRTGGSEQYF
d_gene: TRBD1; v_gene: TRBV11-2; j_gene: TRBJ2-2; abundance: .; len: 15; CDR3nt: TGTGCCAGCAGCGACGACAGGGAATACACCGGGGAGCTGTTTTTT; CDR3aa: CASSDDREYTGELFF
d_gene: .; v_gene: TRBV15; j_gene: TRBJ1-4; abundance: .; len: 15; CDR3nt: TGTGCCACCAGCAGAGATCGGGAGAGACATGAAAAACTGTTTTTT; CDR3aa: CATSRDRERHEKLFF
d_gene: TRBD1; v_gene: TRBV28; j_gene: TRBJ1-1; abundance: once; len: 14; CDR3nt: TGTGCCAGCAGTTTTGGGACAGGGTTTTCTGAAGCTTTCTTT; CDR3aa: CASSFGTGFSEAFF
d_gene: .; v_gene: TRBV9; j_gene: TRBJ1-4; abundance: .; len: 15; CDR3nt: TGTGCCAGCAGCGCCGGACTTGCAACTAATGAAAAACTGTTTTTT; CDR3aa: CASSAGLATNEKLFF
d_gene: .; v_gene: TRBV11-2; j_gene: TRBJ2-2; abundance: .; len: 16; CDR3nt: TGTGCCAGCAGCTTAAAAGGCACACAGAACACCGGGGAGCTGTTTTTT; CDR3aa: CASSLKGTQNTGELFF
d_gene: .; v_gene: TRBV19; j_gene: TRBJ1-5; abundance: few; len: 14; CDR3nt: TGTGCCAGTAGTACACAGGGAGGCAATCAGCCCCAGCATTTT; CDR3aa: CASSTQGGNQPQHF
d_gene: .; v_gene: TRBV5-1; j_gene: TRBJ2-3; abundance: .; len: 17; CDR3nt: TGCGCCAGCAGCTTGGCTGGACCGGGCACGGTAACAGATACGCAGTATTTT; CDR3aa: CASSLAGPGTVTDTQYF
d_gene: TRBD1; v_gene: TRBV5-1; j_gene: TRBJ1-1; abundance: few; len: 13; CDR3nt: TGCGCCAGCAGCTTGGAGGGACAGGGCGAAGCTTTCTTT; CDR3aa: CASSLEGQGEAFF
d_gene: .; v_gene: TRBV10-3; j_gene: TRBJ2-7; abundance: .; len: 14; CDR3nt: TGTGCCATCAGTGAGTCGAACGCGGGCTACGAGCAGTACTTC; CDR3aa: CAISESNAGYEQYF
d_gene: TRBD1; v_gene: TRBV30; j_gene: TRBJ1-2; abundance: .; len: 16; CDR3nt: TGTGCCTGGGGTTTCCCGGGACAGGGGGCGAGGTATGGCTACACCTTC; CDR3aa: CAWGFPGQGARYGYTF
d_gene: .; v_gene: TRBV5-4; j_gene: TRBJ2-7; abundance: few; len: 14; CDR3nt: TGTGCCAGCAGCTCAAAGACTGAGCTCTACGAGCAGTACTTC; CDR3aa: CASSSKTELYEQYF
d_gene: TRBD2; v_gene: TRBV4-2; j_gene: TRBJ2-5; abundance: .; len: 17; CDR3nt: TGTGCCAGCAGCCAGGAGGGACTAGCGTCGATGTGGGAGACCCAGTACTTC; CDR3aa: CASSQEGLASMWETQYF
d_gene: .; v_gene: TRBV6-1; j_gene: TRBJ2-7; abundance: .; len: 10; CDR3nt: TGTGCCAGCAGTGAGTATGGGCAGTACTTC; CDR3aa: CASSEYGQYF
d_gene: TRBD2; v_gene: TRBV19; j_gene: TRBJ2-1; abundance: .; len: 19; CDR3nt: TGTGCCAGTAGTATCCCCCCCCGGACTAGCGGGAAGGTTTGGAATGAGCAGTTCTTC; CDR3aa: CASSIPPRTSGKVWNEQFF
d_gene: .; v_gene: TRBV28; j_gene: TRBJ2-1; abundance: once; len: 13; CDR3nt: TGTGCCAGCAGTTTAAAGTTTTTCAATGAGCAGTTCTTC; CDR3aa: CASSLKFFNEQFF
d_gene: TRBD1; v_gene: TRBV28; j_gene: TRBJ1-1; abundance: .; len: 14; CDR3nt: TGTGCCAGCAGACCGACAGGGGTTGGCACTGAAGCTTTCTTT; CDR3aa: CASRPTGVGTEAFF
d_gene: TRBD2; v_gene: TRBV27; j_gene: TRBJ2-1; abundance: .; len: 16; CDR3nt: TGTGCCAGCAGTCCTCCCCCGGGACTAGTAGGCAATGAGCAGTTCTTC; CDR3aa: CASSPPPGLVGNEQFF
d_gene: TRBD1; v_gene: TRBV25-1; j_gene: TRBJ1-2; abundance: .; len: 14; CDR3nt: TGTGCCAGCAGTGATACCGGGACAGGGTATGGCTACACCTTC; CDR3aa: CASSDTGTGYGYTF
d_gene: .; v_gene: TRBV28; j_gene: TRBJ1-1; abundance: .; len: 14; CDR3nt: TGTGCCCTTAACGGGGGGGGGCTGAACACTGAAGCTTTCTTT; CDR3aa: CALNGGGLNTEAFF
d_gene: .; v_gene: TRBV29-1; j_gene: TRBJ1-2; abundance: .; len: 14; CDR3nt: TGCAGCGCTGCTTCAGGGGAGGGAGTAAGTGGCTACACCTTC; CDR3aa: CSAASGEGVSGYTF
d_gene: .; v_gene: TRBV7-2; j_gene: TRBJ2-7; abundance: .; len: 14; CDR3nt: TGTGCCAGCAGCTTAGGGGGTACTAGCAACGAGCAGTACTTC; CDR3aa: CASSLGGTSNEQYF
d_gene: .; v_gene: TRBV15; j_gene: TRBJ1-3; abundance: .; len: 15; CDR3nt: TGTGCCACCAGCAGAGCCCAGGGAGTAGGAAACACCATATATTTT; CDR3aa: CATSRAQGVGNTIYF
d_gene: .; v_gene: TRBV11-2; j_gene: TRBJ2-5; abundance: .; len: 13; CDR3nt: TGTGCCAGCAGCCCACGGGACGGGAAGACCCAGTACTTC; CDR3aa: CASSPRDGKTQYF
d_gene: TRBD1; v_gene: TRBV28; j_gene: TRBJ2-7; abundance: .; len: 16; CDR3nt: TGTGCCAGCAGTCCCCACCCGACAGGGGTAGATTACGAGCAGTACTTC; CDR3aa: CASSPHPTGVDYEQYF
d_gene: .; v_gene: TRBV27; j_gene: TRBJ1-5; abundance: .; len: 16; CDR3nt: TGTGCCAGCGCCTATCGTCTAGTGTGGGGCGATCAGCCCCAGCATTTT; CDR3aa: CASAYRLVWGDQPQHF
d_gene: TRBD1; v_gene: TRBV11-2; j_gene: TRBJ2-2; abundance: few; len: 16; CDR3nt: TGTGCCAGCAGCTTTCGACAGGGGCCCAACACCGGGGAGCTGTTTTTT; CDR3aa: CASSFRQGPNTGELFF
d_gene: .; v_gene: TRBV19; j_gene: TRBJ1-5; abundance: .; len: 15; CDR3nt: TGTGCCAGTAGTATCAATGGAAATAGCAATCAGCCCCAGCATTTT; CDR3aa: CASSINGNSNQPQHF
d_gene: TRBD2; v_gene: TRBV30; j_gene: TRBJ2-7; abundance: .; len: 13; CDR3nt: TGTGCCTGGACTAGCGGGTTCTCCTACGAGCAGTACTTC; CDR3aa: CAWTSGFSYEQYF
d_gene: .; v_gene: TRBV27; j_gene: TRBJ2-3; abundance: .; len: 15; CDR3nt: TGTGCCAGCAGCTTCGGGACAACTAGCACAGATACGCAGTATTTT; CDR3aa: CASSFGTTSTDTQYF
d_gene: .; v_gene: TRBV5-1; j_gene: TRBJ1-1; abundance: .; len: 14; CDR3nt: TGCGCCAGCAGCTCGGAGGTAGCGATCGCTGAAGCTTTCTTT; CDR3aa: CASSSEVAIAEAFF
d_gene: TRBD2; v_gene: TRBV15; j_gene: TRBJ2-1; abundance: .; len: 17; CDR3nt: TGTGCCACCAGCAGAGGGGGGACTAGCGGGAGTGGCAATGAGCAGTTCTTC; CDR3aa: CATSRGGTSGSGNEQFF
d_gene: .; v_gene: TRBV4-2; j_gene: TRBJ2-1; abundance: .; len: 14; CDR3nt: TGTGCCAGCAGCCAGTCGTCAGGGGGGAATGAGCAGTTCTTC; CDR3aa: CASSQSSGGNEQFF
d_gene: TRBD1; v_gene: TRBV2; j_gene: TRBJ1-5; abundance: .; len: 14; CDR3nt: TGTGCCAGCAGCGGACAGGGTCTTAATCAGCCCCAGCATTTT; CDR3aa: CASSGQGLNQPQHF
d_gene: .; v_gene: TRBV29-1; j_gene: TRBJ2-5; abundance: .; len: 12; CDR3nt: TGCAGCGCTAGGGTACAGCAAGAGACCCAGTACTTC; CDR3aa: CSARVQQETQYF
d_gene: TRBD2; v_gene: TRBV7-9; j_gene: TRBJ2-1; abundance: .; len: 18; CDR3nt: TGTGCCAGCAGCACGGGACTAGCGGGAGGGCACACCTACAATGAGCAGTTCTTC; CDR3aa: CASSTGLAGGHTYNEQFF
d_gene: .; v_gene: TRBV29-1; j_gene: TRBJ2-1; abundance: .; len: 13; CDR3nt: TGCAGCGTTGTTCTCGGACAAAACAATGAGCAGTTCTTC; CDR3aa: CSVVLGQNNEQFF
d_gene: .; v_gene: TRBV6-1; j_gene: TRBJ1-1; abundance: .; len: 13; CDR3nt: TGTGCCAGCAGTGTAGGCGGATACACTGAAGCTTTCTTT; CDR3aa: CASSVGGYTEAFF
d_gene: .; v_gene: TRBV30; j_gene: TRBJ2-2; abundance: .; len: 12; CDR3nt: TGTGCCTGGAGCTTGCGCACCGGGGAGCTGTTTTTT; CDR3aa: CAWSLRTGELFF